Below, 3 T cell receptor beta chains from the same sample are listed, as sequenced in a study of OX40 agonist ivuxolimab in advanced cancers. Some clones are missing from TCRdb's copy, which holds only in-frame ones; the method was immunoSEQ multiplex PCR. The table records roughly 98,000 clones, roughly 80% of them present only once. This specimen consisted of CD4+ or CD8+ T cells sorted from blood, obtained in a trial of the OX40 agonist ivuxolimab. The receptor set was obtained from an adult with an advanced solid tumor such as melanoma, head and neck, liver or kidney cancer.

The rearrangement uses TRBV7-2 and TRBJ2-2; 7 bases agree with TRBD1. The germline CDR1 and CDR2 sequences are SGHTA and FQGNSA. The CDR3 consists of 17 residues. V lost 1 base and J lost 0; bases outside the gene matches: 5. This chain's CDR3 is CASSLVAGGTNTGELFF. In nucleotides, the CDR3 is TGTGCCAGCAGCTTAGTGGCAGGGGGTACGAACACCGGGGAGCTGTTTTTT.

CDR3 sequence (DNA): TGTGCCAGCAGCCGGGGGACTAGTGGTTACGAGCAGTACTTC. Amino acids: CASSRGTSGYEQYF. The J gene is TRBJ2-7, the V gene TRBV9, with 8 nucleotides matching TRBD2. CDR1 SGDLS and CDR2 YYNGEE come from the germline V gene. With V trimmed by 4 bases and J by 4 bases, 7 bases remained unmatched. This CDR3 contains 14 residues.

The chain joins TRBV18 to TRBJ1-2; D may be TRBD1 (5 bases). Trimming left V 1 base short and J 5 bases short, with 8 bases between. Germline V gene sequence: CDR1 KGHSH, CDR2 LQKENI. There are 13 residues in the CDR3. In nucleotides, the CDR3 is TGTGCCAGCTCACCACAGACAGATTATGGCTACACCTTC. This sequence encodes CASSPQTDYGYTF.